One TCR beta chain is described in this entry. The CDR3 length is 13 residues. Germline CDR1 is MNHEY and CDR2 is SMNVEV (reference sequence). Sequenced patients had Stevens-Johnson syndrome or toxic epidermal necrolysis caused by carbamazepine. This sample stems from a study of T cells in severe cutaneous drug reactions. TCR subtype-specific primers in iRepertoire multiplex PCR prepared libraries for bulk and single-cell sequencing. TCRdb reprocessed the multiplex PCR reads, with one entry per CDR3 protein and no DNA. The sample has approximately 7,600 distinct CDR3 sequences. The chain joins TRBV27 to TRBJ2-7. The receptor's source is a human donor with a severe cutaneous adverse drug reaction. The sequencing input was cells from a skin blister. CDR3 sequence reads: CASSVLESYEQYF.